The T cell receptor (beta chain) under discussion was sequenced for a study of monozygotic twins with inflammatory bowel disease (dated by TCRdb to between 2017 and 2020). Some background on the complete study: The complete study included roughly 30 monozygotic twin pairs: 19 IBD-discordant Danish pairs and nine German pairs, of which four were IBD-concordant and five were IBD-discordant. Each individual had, on average, about 151 000 unique TCRalpha sequences and 181 000 unique TCRbeta sequences available for analysis. Within discordant pairs, disease-associated traits were sought mainly by comparing IBD patients with their genetically identical healthy co-twins. Summary of the overall study and its limitations: The analysis was unable to tell different T cell subtypes apart. Compared with healthy twins, IBD patients shared fewer clonotypes with other individuals, and the difference was most pronounced in patients with signs of disease activity. A decrease in TCRbeta repertoire diversity, as measured by inverse Simpson index, was observed in IBD patients compared with their healthy co-twins. No single strong signal or clonotype linked to IBD turned up in the results, so the idea that one exists was not supported. No difference in repertoire similarity was observed between concordant and discordant twins, possibly owing to limited statistical power. Because patients received different immunosuppressive treatments, the repertoires may have picked up extra background noise and variability between individuals.

A note on this clonotype: The target of this receptor is not known.

From each donor, a roughly 2.7 ml peripheral blood sample was collected into PAXgene tubes and stored at -80 degrees C. Without T cell sorting, total RNA was isolated from whole blood using the PAXgene blood miRNA kit on an automated QIAcube. Peripheral blood from monozygotic twin pairs, either concordant or discordant for inflammatory bowel disease, underwent deep TCRalpha and TCRbeta repertoire profiling that used unique molecular barcoding. Smoking habits were recorded for all twin pairs, and individuals were classified as current, former or never smokers. The method behind the library was 5' RACE. Each TCR library was prepared from around 3,200 ng of total RNA. For each sample, cDNA synthesis with SMARTScribe reverse transcriptase was split into eight separate reactions. Unique molecular identifiers containing a 6-nucleotide sample barcode were introduced through template switching during cDNA synthesis. TCRalpha and TCRbeta cDNA was amplified by two nested PCRs of around 16 and 10 cycles, with bead purification after each PCR. Before amplification, cDNA was treated with uracil DNA-glycosylase and purified using the QIAquick PCR purification kit. The second PCR added Illumina TruSeq-compatible adapters along with sample-specific barcodes. TapeStation and Qubit were used to check library quality and concentration, and around 5.3 ng of each library was pooled. Pooled libraries were sequenced on an Illumina HiSeq2500 single-index Rapid Run with 2 x 100 bp reads and custom sequencing primers. Under the source paper's analysis protocol: UMI-based consensus assembly with MiGEC version 1.2.6 was used to correct PCR and sequencing errors. MiXCR version 2.1.1 was used for V(D)J alignment, clonotype assembly and CDR3 extraction. Gene usage, clonotype sharing and MAIT/NKT TCR abundance were normalised by analysing the top 1000, 10 000 and 20 000 clonotypes per sample. After downsampling to 27 000 UMIs, diversity was calculated as the inverse Simpson index using the vegan R package. Statistical testing used paired Mann-Whitney U tests on the discordant twin pairs and applied Benjamini-Hochberg correction for multiple testing. TCRdb reprocessed the reads and lists each CDR3 protein sequence as a single entry, with no DNA. The V and J calls, along with clone size, are taken from TCRdb and not from the paper's own processing. The record for this sample contains approximately 340,000 distinct CDR3 sequences. Around 2% of the sample lies in the top ten.

The CDR3 has 21 amino acids, counting the end cysteine and phenylalanine. No DNA is listed. Based on the germline V gene (reference sequence), the CDR1 and CDR2 sequences are LNHNV and YYDKDF. The clonotype was recovered from a human donor with ulcerative colitis or Crohn's disease, or a healthy co-twin of an affected twin (not recorded which). The sample taken for sequencing was blood. Rearrangement joined TRBV15 to TRBJ2-1; as DNA is missing, the TRBD2 call by TCRdb cannot be tested. The CDR3 amino acid sequence is: CATSRDFFASGTSGTYNEQFF.